These 5 T cell receptor beta chains were all obtained from the same sample, sequenced in a study of molecular identifiers for immune sequencing clone quantification. One entry per CDR3 protein, called by TCRdb with MiXCR from the PCR reads. Among a few hundred thousand distinct CDR3 sequences listed, over 20% were seen once. The sample taken for sequencing was naive CD8+ T cells from blood, with Jurkat cell RNA spiked in. As to subset: FACS-sorted CD8+CD4-CCR7+CD45RA+ naive T cells. These receptors were obtained from a human donor in good health. Some libraries in this study had Jurkat cell RNA spiked in.

This clonotype was seen repeatedly, ten times or more. This chain links TRBV27 with TRBJ1-1, with 8 bases aligning to TRBD1. The trim removed 5 bases at V and 3 bases at J, leaving 8 bases unmatched. The germline V gene has CDR1 MNHEY and CDR2 SMNVEV (reference sequence). This CDR3 is built from 15 residues. Written as DNA, the CDR3 is TGTGCCAGCAGTACCATCTTGGACAGGGACACTGAAGCTTTCTTT. This gives the protein CASSTILDRDTEAFF.

This clonotype appeared many times. V and J are TRBV27 and TRBJ1-1; the D gene is possibly TRBD1 (6 bases). The CDR3 is made up of 14 amino acids. Germline assignment: CDR1 MNHEY and CDR2 SMNVEV (reference sequence). With 3 bases removed from V and 5 bases from J, the gap between germline ends came to 13 bases. CDR3 in DNA: TGTGCCAGCAGTTTGGGGGGCGCGGGGACTGAAGCTTTCTTT. Residues: CASSLGGAGTEAFF.

This clonotype came up many times. V and J are TRBV29-1 and TRBJ2-2; D unclear. CDR1 and CDR2 (germline): SQVTM, ANQGSEA. With 3 bases removed from V and 0 bases from J, the gap between germline ends came to 11 bases. CDR3 length equals 15 residues. CDR3 DNA: TGCAGCGTTGAGGAAATCGGAGCGAACACCGGGGAGCTGTTTTTT. It is translated as CSVEEIGANTGELFF.

This clonotype was observed at least ten times. The chain employs TRBV5-4 and TRBJ1-3; D remains ambiguous. Between the trimmed V and J ends, which lost 3 bases and 1 base, there was a span of 17 bases. The CDR3 loop spans 17 amino acids. Germline CDR1 reads SGHNT; CDR2 reads YYREEE (reference sequence). The CDR3 DNA reads as TGTGCCAGCAGCTGGACGCCCGGCCCCCCTTCTGGAAACACCATATATTTT. Its protein is CASSWTPGPPSGNTIYF.

The V gene is TRBV6-2 or TRBV6-3, the J gene TRBJ2-2; D call uncertain. V lost 4 bases and J 0 bases, leaving 12 bases between the germline ends. The V gene's germline CDR1 is MNHEY and CDR2 SVGEGT. The CDR3 length is 16 residues. The CDR3 loop reads CASSWLRLANTGELFF. In nucleotides, the CDR3 is TGTGCCAGCAGTTGGCTCCGGCTAGCGAACACCGGGGAGCTGTTTTTT.